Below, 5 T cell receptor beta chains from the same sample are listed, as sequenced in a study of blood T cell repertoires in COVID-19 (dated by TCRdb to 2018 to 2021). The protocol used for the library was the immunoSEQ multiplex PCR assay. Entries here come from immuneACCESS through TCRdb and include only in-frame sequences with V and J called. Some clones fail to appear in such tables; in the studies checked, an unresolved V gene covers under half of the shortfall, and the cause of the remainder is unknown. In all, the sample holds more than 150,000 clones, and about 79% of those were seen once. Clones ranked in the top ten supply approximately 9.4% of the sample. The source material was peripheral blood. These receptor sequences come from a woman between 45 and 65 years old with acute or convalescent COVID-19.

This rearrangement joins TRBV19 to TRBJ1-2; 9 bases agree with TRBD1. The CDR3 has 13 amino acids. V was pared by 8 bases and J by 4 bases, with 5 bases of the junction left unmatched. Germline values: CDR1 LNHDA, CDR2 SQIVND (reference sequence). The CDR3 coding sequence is TGTGCCAGTTGGGGACAGGGCTCCTATGGCTACACCTTC. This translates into CASWGQGSYGYTF.

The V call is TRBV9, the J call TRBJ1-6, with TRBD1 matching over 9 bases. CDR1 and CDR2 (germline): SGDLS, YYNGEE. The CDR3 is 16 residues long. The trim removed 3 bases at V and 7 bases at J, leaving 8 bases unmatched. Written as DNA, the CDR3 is TGTGCCAGCAGCGGAACAGCCGGGACAGGGAATTCACCCCTCCACTTT. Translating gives CASSGTAGTGNSPLHF.

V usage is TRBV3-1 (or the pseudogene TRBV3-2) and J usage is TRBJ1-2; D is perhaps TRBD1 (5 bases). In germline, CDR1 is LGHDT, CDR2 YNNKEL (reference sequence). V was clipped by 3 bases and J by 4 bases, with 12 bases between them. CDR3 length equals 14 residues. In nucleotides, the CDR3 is TGTGCCAGCAGCCACACTGGGGGGGTCTATGGCTACACCTTC. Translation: CASSHTGGVYGYTF.

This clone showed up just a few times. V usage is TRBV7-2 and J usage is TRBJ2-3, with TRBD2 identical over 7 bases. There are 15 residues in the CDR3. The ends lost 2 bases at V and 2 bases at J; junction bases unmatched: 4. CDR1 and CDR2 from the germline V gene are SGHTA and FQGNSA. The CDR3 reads CASSLRWDYTDTQYF. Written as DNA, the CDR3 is TGTGCCAGCAGCTTACGGTGGGACTACACAGATACGCAGTATTTT.

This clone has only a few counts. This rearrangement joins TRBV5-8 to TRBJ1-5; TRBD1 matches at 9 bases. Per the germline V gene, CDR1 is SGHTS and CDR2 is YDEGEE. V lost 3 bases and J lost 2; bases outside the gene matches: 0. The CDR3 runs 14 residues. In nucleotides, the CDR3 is TGTGCCAGCAGCTGGGACAGGGGCAATCAGCCCCAGCATTTT. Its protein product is CASSWDRGNQPQHF.